A selection of T cell receptor beta chains follows, all from one sample in a study of T-cell reconstitution after alpha-beta-depleted transplantation in children. MiXCR was run by TCRdb on the PCR reads, yielding one entry per CDR3 protein. The sample contains roughly 100,000 distinct CDR3 sequences, around 6% of which appear only once. The material sequenced was PBMCs, mostly from graft donor cells, taken 60 days after TCRalphabeta/CD19-depleted stem cell transplant. The receptor set was obtained from a female patient aged 2-15 years who had a stem cell transplant for Fanconi anemia, so the T cells may come from the graft donor. Both conserved end residues are part of each CDR3. D genes are given only for firm matches. Expanded clones get a size class; other rows say once, few or many, or leave the size out.

clone size	J gene	D gene	V gene	CDR3 protein	CDR3 DNA
many	TRBJ1-1	.	TRBV5-1	CASSLAGRAAEAFF	TGCGCCAGCAGCTTGGCCGGCAGAGCTGCTGAAGCTTTCTTT
many	TRBJ2-7	TRBD2	TRBV14	CASSISGRAYEQYF	TGTGCCAGCAGTATTAGCGGGAGGGCCTACGAGCAGTACTTC
.	TRBJ2-5	TRBD2	TRBV7-2	CASSSRVAGGQETQYF	TGTGCCAGCAGCTCGCGGGTAGCGGGGGGGCAGGAGACCCAGTACTTC
many	TRBJ2-1	TRBD2	TRBV12-3/TRBV12-4	CASSAGLAGGTYNEQFF	TGTGCCAGCAGTGCCGGACTAGCGGGGGGGACCTACAATGAGCAGTTCTTC
few	TRBJ2-6	TRBD2	TRBV12-3/TRBV12-4	CASCLAGGARAGANVLTF	TGTGCCAGCTGTTTAGCCGGGGGGGCTCGAGCTGGGGCCAACGTCCTGACTTTC
.	TRBJ2-7	TRBD1	TRBV6-1	CASSGPGTGSREQYF	TGTGCCAGCAGTGGACCCGGGACAGGGAGTCGGGAGCAGTACTTC
few	TRBJ2-1	.	TRBV11-2	CASSLDRFYNEQFF	TGTGCCAGCAGCTTAGATCGATTTTACAATGAGCAGTTCTTC
many	TRBJ2-1	TRBD2	TRBV7-2	CASSPPASGGAKFF	TGTGCCAGCAGCCCACCGGCTAGCGGGGGGGCTAAGTTCTTC
few	TRBJ2-4	.	TRBV18	CASSPPGRLAKNIQYF	TGTGCCAGCTCACCACCAGGGCGACTAGCCAAAAACATTCAGTACTTC
many	TRBJ2-1	TRBD2	TRBV7-2	CASRGFGGAVYNEQFF	TGTGCCAGCAGGGGTTTCGGGGGGGCAGTCTACAATGAGCAGTTCTTC
few	TRBJ2-7	TRBD2	TRBV28	CASGRTSGRMISYEQYF	TGTGCCAGCGGGAGGACTAGCGGGAGAATGATATCCTACGAGCAGTACTTC
many	TRBJ1-1	.	TRBV12-3/TRBV12-4	CASNSDGVGTEAFF	TGTGCCAGCAACTCCGACGGGGTTGGGACTGAAGCTTTCTTT
many	TRBJ2-7	TRBD2	TRBV29-1	CSARRGGLEQYF	TGCAGCGCCAGACGCGGGGGGCTCGAGCAGTACTTC
.	TRBJ2-7	.	TRBV4-2	CASSQDVQGEQYF	TGTGCCAGCAGCCAAGATGTGCAAGGCGAGCAGTACTTC
few	TRBJ2-5	.	TRBV3-1	CASSQRQALSF	TGTGCCAGCAGCCAGAGACAGGCCCTTAGCTTC
many	TRBJ2-3	TRBD1	TRBV12-3/TRBV12-4	CASRRQGPDTQYF	TGTGCCAGCAGGCGACAGGGCCCAGATACGCAGTATTTT
few	TRBJ2-3	.	TRBV5-1	CASSLVAGGTDTKYF	.
few	TRBJ1-6	TRBD1	TRBV11-2	CASSFTGDSPLHF	TGTGCCAGCAGCTTTACAGGGGATTCACCCCTCCACTTT
many	TRBJ1-1	.	TRBV2	CASPLLTGTSDTEAFF	TGTGCCAGCCCCCTCCTGACCGGGACTTCGGACACTGAAGCTTTCTTT
many	TRBJ2-7	TRBD2	TRBV20-1	CSSGSDNYEQYF	TGCAGTAGCGGGAGCGACAACTACGAGCAGTACTTC
many	TRBJ2-7	.	TRBV21-1	CARRGPFDYEQYF	TGTGCCAGAAGGGGGCCATTCGACTACGAGCAGTACTTC
many	TRBJ2-2	TRBD1	TRBV12-3/TRBV12-4	CASGDYTGAGELFF	TGTGCCAGCGGCGACTATACAGGGGCCGGGGAGCTGTTTTTT
few	TRBJ2-5	.	TRBV4-1	CASSPQISFRAQETQYF	TGCGCCAGCAGCCCTCAAATTTCGTTCAGGGCCCAAGAGACCCAGTACTTC
many	TRBJ1-4	.	TRBV12-5	CASGLSPEKLFF	TGTGCTAGTGGTTTGAGCCCTGAAAAACTGTTTTTT
many	TRBJ2-1	TRBD1	TRBV11-2	CASSLERQGRFQDEQFF	TGTGCCAGCAGCTTAGAGCGACAGGGGAGGTTCCAGGATGAGCAGTTCTTC
many	TRBJ2-1	.	TRBV12-3/TRBV12-4	CASRPYLWGNPNNEQFF	TGTGCCAGCCGACCCTATTTGTGGGGGAATCCGAACAATGAGCAGTTCTTC
few	TRBJ1-3	TRBD1	TRBV3-1	CASCRHPIHRQGVGNTIYF	TGTGCCAGCTGTCGTCACCCCATCCACCGACAGGGAGTTGGAAACACCATATATTTT
many	TRBJ2-3	TRBD2	TRBV7-9	CASSLTGGRRTDTQYF	TGTGCCAGCAGCTTAACGGGAGGGAGAAGGACAGATACGCAGTATTTT
many	TRBJ2-7	TRBD1	TRBV29-1	CSVPGTGLEEQYF	TGCAGCGTCCCCGGGACAGGGCTTGAGGAGCAGTACTTC
.	TRBJ1-1	.	TRBV20-1	CSATPGPGGAFF	TGCAGTGCTACCCCAGGCCCTGGCGGGGCTTTCTTT
many	TRBJ2-5	TRBD1	TRBV18	CASSPPFVIGTVGETQYF	TGTGCCAGCTCACCACCATTCGTTATAGGGACAGTCGGGGAGACCCAGTACTTC
few	TRBJ2-3	.	TRBV11-2	CASSLNGRGISDTQYF	TGTGCCAGCAGCTTAAATGGGCGGGGAATAAGCGATACGCAGTATTTT
many	TRBJ2-7	.	TRBV12-3/TRBV12-4	CASSRVRGNYEQYF	TGTGCCAGCAGCAGGGTCCGCGGAAACTACGAGCAGTACTTC
.	TRBJ1-1	.	TRBV20-1	CSLPGRTVEAFF	TGCAGTCTTCCCGGTCGGACAGTTGAAGCTTTCTTT
few	TRBJ2-5	.	TRBV29-1	CSVAIVPETQYF	TGCAGCGTTGCAATAGTTCCGGAGACCCAGTACTTC
many	TRBJ2-1	.	TRBV7-9	CASSSVGGAEQFF	TGTGCCAGCAGCTCGGTCGGGGGAGCGGAGCAGTTCTTC
many	TRBJ2-1	TRBD1	TRBV7-6	CASSSGTGIPNEQFF	TGTGCCAGCAGCTCCGGGACAGGGATACCCAATGAGCAGTTCTTC
many	TRBJ2-1	.	TRBV20-1	CSARTSGYNEQFF	TGCAGTGCAAGGACGAGTGGATACAATGAGCAGTTCTTC
many	TRBJ2-7	.	TRBV28	CASSFSPGAASYEQYF	TGTGCCAGCAGTTTTTCTCCAGGGGCGGCATCCTACGAGCAGTACTTC
many	TRBJ1-6	TRBD1	TRBV9	CASSARTQGAYSPLHF	TGTGCCAGCAGCGCCCGAACACAGGGGGCCTATTCACCCCTCCACTTT
many	TRBJ2-3	TRBD2	TRBV5-1	CASSWTSGGPEDTQYF	TGCGCCAGCAGCTGGACTAGCGGGGGGCCGGAAGATACGCAGTATTTT
many	TRBJ2-3	.	TRBV12-3/TRBV12-4	CASSFGGSGYTDTQYF	TGTGCCAGCAGTTTCGGGGGCTCGGGATACACAGATACGCAGTATTTT
.	TRBJ2-2	TRBD2	TRBV25-1	CASSEYIDSGGAGELFF	TGTGCCAGCAGTGAATACATAGATTCGGGGGGGGCCGGGGAGCTGTTTTTT
few	TRBJ2-6	.	TRBV18	CASSPRVSFSGANVLTF	TGTGCCAGCTCACCACGGGTATCTTTCTCTGGGGCCAACGTCCTGACTTTC
many	TRBJ2-1	.	TRBV19	CASSFRRGRLTNNEQFF	TGTGCCAGTAGCTTCAGGCGGGGACGGCTGACGAACAATGAGCAGTTCTTC
.	TRBJ2-2	TRBD1	TRBV7-3	CASSKDRGGLRPGELFF	TGTGCCAGCAGCAAAGACAGGGGTGGACTAAGACCCGGGGAGCTGTTTTTT
.	TRBJ1-5	TRBD1	TRBV5-1	CASSLGGGTGSQPQHF	TGCGCCAGCAGCTTGGGGGGGGGGACAGGCTCTCAGCCCCAGCATTTT
few	TRBJ2-5	.	TRBV20-1	CSAEGARRETQYF	TGCAGTGCTGAGGGAGCTCGGCGAGAGACCCAGTACTTC
many	TRBJ2-1	TRBD2	TRBV27	CASSFSSGSLGYNEQFF	TGTGCCAGCAGTTTCTCTAGCGGAAGTTTAGGCTACAATGAGCAGTTCTTC
many	TRBJ1-1	.	TRBV27	CASSLSAVGTEAFF	TGTGCCAGCAGTTTATCAGCAGTGGGCACTGAAGCTTTCTTT
few	TRBJ2-1	.	TRBV10-3	CAISDARAPYNEQFF	TGTGCCATCAGTGATGCGCGCGCGCCCTACAATGAGCAGTTCTTC
many	TRBJ2-4	TRBD1	TRBV5-6	CASSWDRGRPKNIQYF	TGTGCCAGCAGCTGGGACAGGGGCCGGCCCAAAAACATTCAGTACTTC
many	TRBJ2-5	.	TRBV20-1	CSVTPSAETQYF	TGCAGTGTCACACCGTCGGCAGAGACCCAGTACTTC
.	TRBJ2-7	TRBD1	TRBV11-1	CASSDRARTYEQYF	TGTGCCAGCAGTGACAGGGCCCGTACCTACGAGCAGTACTTC